What follows describes a single TCR beta chain. The data stem from a study of blood T cell repertoires in COVID-19. The protocol was immunoSEQ multiplex PCR, while the TCRdb copy is restricted to in-frame clones and leaves out a portion. This sample yields under 200,000 clones, of which roughly 80% are seen a single time; less than 4% belongs to the top ten. Recruitment covered 20 to 25 US areas and drew participants whose ages spanned roughly 18 to 89 years. CDR3 size: 16 residues. The V and J ends lost 2 bases and 4 bases, in that order; junction bases with no gene match: 9. Germline CDR1 is MNHEY and CDR2 is SVGAGI.

Material for sequencing was PBMCs or T cells enriched from blood (not recorded which). J is TRBJ2-5 and V is TRBV6-5; 8 nucleotides align to TRBD2. The receptor comes from a woman aged 55-70 years who had recovered from COVID-19. The CDR3 loop reads CASSYRSGGAGETQYF. In DNA form, the CDR3 reads TGTGCCAGCAGTTACCGGTCGGGGGGGGCTGGAGAGACCCAGTACTTC.